The source of this TCR beta chain is a study of blood T cell repertoires in COVID-19. Whole-study context: The origin of the acute and convalescent COVID-19 samples was the United States, Italy and Spain. PBMCs, B-cell-depleted T cells, or T cells were the source of the cDNA or gDNA that made up the material.

Per the original data handling: Reference gene primer amplification gave nucleated cell count estimates. Profiling relied on immunoSEQ multiplex PCR, and the TCRdb table lists in-frame clones only, not all of them. That table is the source of V, J and clone size, and D and trimming were worked out from the DNA. Here the sample spans approximately 50,000 clones, about four fifths being singletons. Trimming took off 2 bases at V and 0 bases at J, with 5 bases between the two ends. CDR3 length equals 14 residues. Germline CDR1 and CDR2: MNHEY and SVGAGI. This receptor was identified in a man between 65 and 79 years old with active COVID-19. The sequenced sample was peripheral blood. This chain connects TRBV6-5 to TRBJ1-5; D gene ambiguous. The DNA of the CDR3 is TGTGCCAGCAGTTACGCGGCTAGCAATCAGCCCCAGCATTTT. Translating gives CASSYAASNQPQHF.